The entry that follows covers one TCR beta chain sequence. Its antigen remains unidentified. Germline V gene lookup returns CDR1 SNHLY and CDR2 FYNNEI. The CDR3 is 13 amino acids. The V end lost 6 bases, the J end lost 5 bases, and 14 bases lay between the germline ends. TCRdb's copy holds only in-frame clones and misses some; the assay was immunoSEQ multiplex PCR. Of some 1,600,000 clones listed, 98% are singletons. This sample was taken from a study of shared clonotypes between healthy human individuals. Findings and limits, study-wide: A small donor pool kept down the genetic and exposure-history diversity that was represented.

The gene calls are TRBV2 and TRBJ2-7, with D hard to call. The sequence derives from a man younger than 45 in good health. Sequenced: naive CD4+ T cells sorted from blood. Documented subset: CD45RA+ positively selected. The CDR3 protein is CASRKIKSHEQYF. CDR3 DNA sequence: TGTGCCAGCAGGAAGATTAAAAGCCACGAGCAGTACTTC. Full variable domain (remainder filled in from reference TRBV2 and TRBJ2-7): EPEVTQTPSHQVTQMGQEVILRCVPISNHLYFYWYRQILGQKVEFLVSFYNNEISEKSEIFDDQFSVERPDGSNFTLKIRSTKLEDSAMYFCASRKIKSHEQYFGPGTRLTVT.